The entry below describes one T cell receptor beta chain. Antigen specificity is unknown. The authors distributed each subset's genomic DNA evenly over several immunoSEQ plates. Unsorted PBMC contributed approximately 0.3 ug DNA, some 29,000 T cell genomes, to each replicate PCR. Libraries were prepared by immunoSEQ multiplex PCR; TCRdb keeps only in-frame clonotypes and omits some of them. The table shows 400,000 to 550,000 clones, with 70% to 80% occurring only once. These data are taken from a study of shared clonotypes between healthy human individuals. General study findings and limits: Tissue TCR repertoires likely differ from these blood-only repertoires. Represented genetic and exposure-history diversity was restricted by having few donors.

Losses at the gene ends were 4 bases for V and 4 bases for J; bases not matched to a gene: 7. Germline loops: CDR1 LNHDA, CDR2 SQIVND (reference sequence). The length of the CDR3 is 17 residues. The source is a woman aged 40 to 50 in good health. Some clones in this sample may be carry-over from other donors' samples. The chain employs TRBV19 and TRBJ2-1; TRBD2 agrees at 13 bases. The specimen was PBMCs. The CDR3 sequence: CASSRTSGSTLYNEQFF. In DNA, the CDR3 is TGTGCCAGTAGTAGGACTAGCGGGAGCACGCTGTACAATGAGCAGTTCTTC.